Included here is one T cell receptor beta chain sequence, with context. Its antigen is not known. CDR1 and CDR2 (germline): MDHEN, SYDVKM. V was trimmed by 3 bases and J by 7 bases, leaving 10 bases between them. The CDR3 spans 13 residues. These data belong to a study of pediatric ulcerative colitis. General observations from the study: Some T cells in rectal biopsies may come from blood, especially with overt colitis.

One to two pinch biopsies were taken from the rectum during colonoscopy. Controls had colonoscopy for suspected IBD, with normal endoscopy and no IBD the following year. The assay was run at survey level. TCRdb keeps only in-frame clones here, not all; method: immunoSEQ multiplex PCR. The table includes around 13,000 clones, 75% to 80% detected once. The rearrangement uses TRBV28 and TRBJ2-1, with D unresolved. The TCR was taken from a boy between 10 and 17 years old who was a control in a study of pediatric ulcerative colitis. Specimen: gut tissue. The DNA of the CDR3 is TGTGCCAGCAGTTTGTTTGGGCGAAATGAGCAGTTCTTC. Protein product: CASSLFGRNEQFF.